The 18 T cell receptor beta chains listed next were all sequenced from one sample in a study of T cell responses to AZD1222 COVID-19 vaccine. The repertoire was sequenced with immunoSEQ multiplex PCR; TCRdb's copy has only in-frame clones and lacks some. The sample lists about 97,000 clones, roughly nine tenths occurring once. The starting material was peripheral blood, obtained on day 0 of AZD1222 vaccination. The receptors here all came from an adult in good health.

This chain joins TRBV4-2 and TRBJ2-7, with a weak D call TRBD2 (5 bases). V lost 0 bases and J lost 0, with 15 bases in between. This CDR3 comprises 17 residues. Germline CDR1 is LGHNA and CDR2 is YNFKEQ. CDR3 residues: CASSQDGPAGASYEQYF. Written as DNA, the CDR3 is TGTGCCAGCAGCCAAGATGGCCCGGCGGGCGCCTCCTACGAGCAGTACTTC.

J is TRBJ2-1 and V is TRBV24-1, with 11 positions matching TRBD2. The germline gives CDR1 KGHDR, CDR2 SFDVKD. CDR3 size: 16 residues. V was clipped by 4 bases and J by 7 bases; unmatched bases: 8. CDR3 DNA sequence: TGTGCCACCAGTGACCCTAGCGGGAGGACGGTGAATGAGCAGTTCTTC. This encodes CATSDPSGRTVNEQFF.

The chain employs TRBV19 and TRBJ2-2, with 15 nucleotides matching TRBD2. The CDR3 length is 14 residues. Trimming removed 5 bases from V and 16 bases from J; junction bases left unmatched: 8. Germline V CDR1 and CDR2: LNHDA, SQIVND (reference sequence). The CDR3 is CASSAGLAGGPQFF. The CDR3 DNA reads TGTGCCAGTAGTGCCGGACTAGCGGGAGGGCCTCAGTTTTTT.

This chain connects TRBV2 to TRBJ2-3, with TRBD1 matching over 8 bases. Trimming took 10 bases from V and 6 from J; bases not matched to a gene: 9. The CDR3 spans 13 residues. CDR1 SNHLY and CDR2 FYNNEI come from the germline V gene. In DNA form, the CDR3 reads TGTGCCACCCAGACAGGGGCGCGGGATACGCAGTATTTT. Translation gives CATQTGARDTQYF.

This chain joins TRBV19 and TRBJ2-7; TRBD2 might be the D (6 bases). V was pared by 4 bases and J by 3 bases, with 16 bases between. This CDR3 spans 15 amino acids. The germline gives CDR1 LNHDA, CDR2 SQIVND (reference sequence). CDR3 sequence: CASSKRAWGDYEQYF. The CDR3 DNA reads as TGTGCCAGTAGTAAGCGGGCATGGGGTGACTACGAGCAGTACTTC.

This chain connects TRBV10-3 to TRBJ1-1; D is unclear. V was shortened by 3 bases and J by 11 bases, with 19 bases between the two germline ends. Per germline, CDR1 ENHRY and CDR2 SYGVKD. The CDR3 extends over 14 amino acids. The chain's CDR3 is CAISDFMKGGWAFF. The CDR3 DNA follows: TGTGCCATCAGTGATTTTATGAAGGGCGGATGGGCTTTCTTT.

The chain couples TRBV5-1 to TRBJ2-7; 13 bases align to TRBD2. With V trimmed by 3 bases and J by 3 bases, 3 bases remained unmatched. CDR1 is SGHRS, CDR2 YFSETQ, per germline. CDR3 length equals 15 residues. The CDR3 region is CASSWGTSGIYEQYF. The CDR3, as DNA: TGCGCCAGCAGCTGGGGGACTAGCGGGATCTACGAGCAGTACTTC.

This chain connects TRBV28 to TRBJ1-2, with TRBD1 as a possible D gene (6 bases). Per germline, CDR1 MDHEN and CDR2 SYDVKM. V was shortened by 5 bases and J by 1 base, with 8 bases between the two germline ends. The CDR3 is made up of 13 amino acids. The CDR3 loop reads CASSNRDNYGYTF. The CDR3 nucleotides are TGTGCCAGCAGTAACAGGGATAACTATGGCTACACCTTC.

CDR3 coding DNA: TGTGCCAGTAGTAGGGGGACACTCCCCGGCTCCTACGAGCAGTACTTC. It yields the protein CASSRGTLPGSYEQYF. V is TRBV19 and J is TRBJ2-7, with D possibly matching TRBD1 (6 bases). CDR1 and CDR2 from the germline V gene are LNHDA and SQIVND (reference sequence). V was trimmed by 4 bases and J by 0 bases, leaving 16 bases between them. The CDR3 is made up of 16 amino acids.

The chain couples TRBV9 to TRBJ1-2; D might be TRBD1 (6 bases). V dropped 4 bases and J dropped 3 bases, with 16 bases sitting between them. This CDR3 is built from 15 residues. Per the germline V gene, CDR1 is SGDLS and CDR2 is YYNGEE. Here the CDR3 DNA reads TGTGCCAGCAGCCCTAGGAAGGACAGAGACTATGGCTACACCTTC. Translating it yields CASSPRKDRDYGYTF. Filled out from reference TRBV9 and TRBJ1-2, the complete variable domain reads DSGVTQTPKHLITATGQRVTLRCSPRSGDLSVYWYQQSLDQGLQFLIQYYNGEERAKGNILERFSAQQFPDLHSELNLSSLELGDSALYFCASSPRKDRDYGYTFGSGTRLTVV.

The V and J genes are TRBV7-2 and TRBJ2-1; 7 nucleotides agree with TRBD2. The CDR3 length is 15 residues. The V segment lost 3 bases and the J segment 8 bases; nucleotides outside the gene matches: 10. Per germline, CDR1 SGHTA and CDR2 FQGNSA. This chain's CDR3 is CASSLLVTAGDEQFF. DNA of the CDR3: TGTGCCAGCAGCTTGTTGGTTACGGCGGGAGATGAGCAGTTCTTC.

The CDR3, as DNA: TGTGCCAGCACCCCCTTAGATACGCAGTATTTT. Amino acids: CASTPLDTQYF. This chain joins TRBV11-2 and TRBJ2-3; D gene unclear. CDR1 is SGHAT, CDR2 FQNNGV, per germline. The ends were cut back, 7 bases at V and 5 bases at J, with 7 bases in the middle. The CDR3 contains 11 residues.

The rearrangement uses TRBV4-1 and TRBJ1-4; D is ambiguous. From germline, CDR1 is MGHRA and CDR2 YSYEKL. V shed 0 bases and J shed 0 bases, with 14 bases lying between them. The CDR3 has 18 amino acids. CDR3 loop: CASSQDPVGIATNEKLFF. CDR3 sequence (DNA): TGCGCCAGCAGCCAAGATCCCGTCGGAATTGCAACTAATGAAAAACTGTTTTTT.

The rearrangement joins TRBV2 to TRBJ1-1; D is possibly TRBD1 (6 bases). There are 14 residues in the CDR3. Trimming pared 10 bases from V and 2 bases from J, leaving 17 bases between. Germline V gene sequence: CDR1 SNHLY, CDR2 FYNNEI. CDR3 residues: CATRGTRGNTEAFF. The CDR3 DNA reads as TGTGCCACTAGGGGGACCCGCGGAAACACTGAAGCTTTCTTT.

The rearrangement links TRBV11-3 to TRBJ1-3; a weak D match, TRBD1 (5 bases). This CDR3 is 17 amino acids long. V lost 1 base and J lost 0, with 13 bases in between. Germline V lookup: CDR1 SGHNT, CDR2 YENEEA. CDR3 protein: CASSLAAGSSSGNTIYF. CDR3 in DNA: TGTGCCAGCAGCTTAGCTGCAGGGAGCTCCTCTGGAAACACCATATATTTT.

The rearrangement uses TRBV15 and TRBJ1-1; TRBD1 is a possible D gene (6 bases). CDR1 is LNHNV and CDR2 is YYDKDF in the germline V gene (reference sequence). V was trimmed by 1 base and J by 8 bases, leaving 14 bases between them. The CDR3 is 14 residues long. The CDR3 DNA sequence: TGTGCCACCAGCAGAGTGTCCTATGACAGGGAAGCTTTCTTT. Protein: CATSRVSYDREAFF.

The genes are TRBV2 and TRBJ2-7; 9 nucleotides align to TRBD2. The CDR3 runs 16 residues. Germline trimming cut 11 bases from V and 4 bases from J; bases unmatched to any gene: 18. Germline V gene sequence: CDR1 SNHLY, CDR2 FYNNEI. The CDR3 here is CAFEHAGLAGTYEQYF. CDR3 sequence (DNA): TGTGCCTTCGAGCACGCGGGGCTAGCGGGGACGTACGAGCAGTACTTC.

The chain joins TRBV30 to TRBJ1-1; 8 positions match TRBD1. Trimming at V came to 5 bases and at J to 5 bases, leaving 7 bases not matched to a gene. CDR1 and CDR2 (germline): GTSNPN, SVGIG (reference sequence). This CDR3 is built from 13 residues. The CDR3 is CAWDRGIGTEAFF. CDR3 in DNA: TGTGCCTGGGACAGGGGAATCGGGACTGAAGCTTTCTTT.